What follows describes a single T cell receptor (beta chain). Its antigen is as yet unknown. Germline V gene sequence: CDR1 SGHVS, CDR2 FNYEAQ. Trimming left V 1 base short and J 7 bases short, with 8 bases between. There are 13 residues in the CDR3. The sample is drawn from a study of cytomegalovirus exposure and HLA in healthy donors. General study results and limits: High sensitivity and specificity were reportedly achieved when the classifier diagnosed cytomegalovirus status. Confirmation in vitro established that three CMV-associated chains were specific for CMV antigens.

Clones were sequenced by immunoSEQ multiplex PCR, and TCRdb holds only the in-frame ones, with some missing. The sample holds a few hundred thousand clones, around 89% seen once. Specimen: PBMCs. The clonotype comes from a young woman in good health and CMV-seronegative. This chain uses TRBV7-6 with TRBJ1-3; D gene unclear. In DNA form, the CDR3 reads TGTGCCAGCAGCTTAGGGCAGGCCAACACCATATATTTT. Translated, it gives CASSLGQANTIYF.